This record looks at one TCR beta chain sequence and its context. These data are taken from a study of blood T cell repertoires in COVID-19. Study as a whole: PBMCs, B-cell-depleted T cells, or T cells provided the cDNA or gDNA that made up the material.

The protocol was immunoSEQ multiplex PCR, while the TCRdb copy is restricted to in-frame clones and leaves out a portion. Among more than 300,000 clones listed, approximately 90% were seen once. CDR1 is GTSNPN and CDR2 is SVGIG in the germline V gene (reference sequence). Deletions cut 5 bases from V and 2 bases from J, with 15 bases between. The CDR3 runs to 14 residues. Residents of over 20 US areas, aged roughly 18 to 89 years, made up the participants. All recovered Cohort 3 donors got two negative PCRs, got clearance, or saw symptom resolution. This chain connects TRBV30 to TRBJ1-2; tentatively, D is TRBD1 (6 bases). Sequencing was carried out using PBMCs or T cells enriched from blood (not recorded which). The receptor comes from a woman between 18 and 29 years old who had recovered from COVID-19. In nucleotides, the CDR3 is TGTGCCTGGTCCTTCGGGGGGGCCAACTATGGCTACACCTTC. As protein: CAWSFGGANYGYTF.